The T cell receptor beta chain under discussion was sequenced for a study of blood T cells in healthy people across ages. Study-wide findings and caveats: Leaving the PBMCs unsorted stopped any conclusive comparison of naive versus antigen-experienced cells.

Germline V gene lookup returns CDR1 DFQATT and CDR2 SNEGSKA (reference sequence). The CDR3 loop spans 14 amino acids. Together with a sample-barcoded 5' primer, a J-beta primer mix was included in a second PCR lasting about 6 to 11 cycles. TCRdb itself ran the 5' RACE reads through MiXCR, one entry per CDR3 protein. This sample yields under 1,100,000 distinct CDR3 sequences, of which roughly 24% are seen a single time; 0.65% to 0.95% belongs to the top ten. Comments on this clonotype: Its antigen is unknown. The germline gene is not matched at one end of the junction; a read error may be the cause.

These sequences were also reported in another study, on T cells of mothers and their children. From that paper: Researchers report slightly higher, though non-significant, overlap in related mother-child pairs than in unrelated pairs.

This TCR came from a girl aged 2 to 10 in good health. The rearrangement joins TRBV20-1 to TRBJ2-4; TRBD2 aligns across 8 bases. Material for sequencing was blood. The CDR3 reads CGAKPGLVANIQYF. In nucleotides, the CDR3 is TGCGGTGCTAAACCGGGACTAGTGGCAAACATTCAGTACTTC.